This paragraph covers one T cell receptor beta chain sequence. Antigen specificity is unknown. TCRbeta library construction was performed incorporating unique molecular identifiers. Via MiXCR, TCRdb re-called the PCR reads, giving one row per CDR3 protein. The sample includes 550,000 to 800,000 distinct CDR3 sequences, less than 15% seen only once; the top ten take 0.79%. This specimen belongs to a study of T-cell reconstitution after alpha-beta-depleted transplantation in children. Regarding the study as a whole: A year post-transplant, T-cell counts and diversity derived mostly from newly produced T cells. Expanded graft clones, several hundred of them, were reportedly the source of alpha-beta T cells about two months after transplant. Day-60 TCRbeta diversity that was high in some patients was derived from surviving recipient T cells and thymic progenitors.

Trimming took off 0 bases at V and 3 bases at J, with 16 bases between the two ends. Germline values: CDR1 SGHRS, CDR2 YFSETQ. The CDR3 spans 16 residues. J is TRBJ2-7 and V is TRBV5-1, with D unresolved. The receptor comes from a girl aged 2 to 10 with congenital amegakaryocytic thrombocytopenia, due to receive a stem cell transplant. Source: PBMCs, taken before TCRalphabeta/CD19-depleted stem cell transplant. The DNA for the CDR3 is TGCGCCAGCAGCTTGGACCCGACAAGGTCCGTCTACGAGCAGTACTTC. It is translated as CASSLDPTRSVYEQYF.